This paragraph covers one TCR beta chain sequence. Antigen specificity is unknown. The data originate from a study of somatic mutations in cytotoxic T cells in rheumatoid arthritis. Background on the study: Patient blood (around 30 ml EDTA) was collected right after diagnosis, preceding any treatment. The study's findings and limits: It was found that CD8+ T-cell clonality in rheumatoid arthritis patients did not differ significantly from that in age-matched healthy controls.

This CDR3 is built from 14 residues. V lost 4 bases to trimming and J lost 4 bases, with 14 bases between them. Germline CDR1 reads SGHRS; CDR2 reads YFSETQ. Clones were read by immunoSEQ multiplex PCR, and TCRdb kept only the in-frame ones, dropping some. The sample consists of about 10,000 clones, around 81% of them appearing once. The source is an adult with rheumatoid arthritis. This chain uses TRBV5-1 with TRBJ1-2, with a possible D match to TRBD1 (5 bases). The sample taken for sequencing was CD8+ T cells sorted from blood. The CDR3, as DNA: TGCGCCAGCAGCGCGGGGGACGGCTTCTATGGCTACACCTTC. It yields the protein CASSAGDGFYGYTF.